This T cell receptor beta chain originates from a study of blood T cell repertoires in COVID-19 (dated by TCRdb to the early 2020s). Regarding the study in general: Samples from collaborators originated in the United States, Italy and Spain and spanned both the acute and convalescent phases of COVID-19. The material from the prospective study consisted of cDNA or gDNA derived from T cells, B-cell-depleted T cells, or PBMCs. Deeply sampled blood TCRbeta repertoires from subjects exposed to, actively infected with, or recovered from COVID-19 were included in the dataset. The repertoires were made available in a free public database intended to serve as a resource for research on the immune response to SARS-CoV-2. Samples came from the ongoing ImmuneRACE study (first 160 participants) plus 1,254 subjects from 6 global collaborators. The sample metadata nearly always contained a de-identified subject ID, COVID-19 status, age in years and sex. HLA class I and class II types, where available, came from metadata supplied by the sample provider rather than from assay-based typing.

Enrolling through a virtual design, the prospective study's participants ranged in age from roughly 18 to 90 years and lived across 24 United States geographic areas. In the prospective study, participants were assigned to cohorts based on the clinical history participants reported in a screening survey and a study questionnaire. Each participant in the prospective study had whole blood, serum and a nasopharyngeal or oropharyngeal swab collected by mobile phlebotomists. Prospective study participants could optionally give additional blood draws and questionnaires over an approximately two-month period. Blood samples from the prospective study were shipped frozen or at room temperature prior to DNA extraction. TCRbeta CDR3 regions were amplified from genomic DNA using the immunoSEQ Assay, a bias-controlled multiplex PCR. The authors' analysis ran thus. The number of nucleated cells in each sample was estimated from the amplification of reference gene primers within the assay. Sequence reads were collapsed and filtered to measure the absolute abundance of every unique TCRbeta CDR3 rearrangement. For each sample, productive Simpson clonality was calculated by taking the square root of Simpson's diversity index across productive rearrangements. The table comes from immuneACCESS by way of TCRdb, which keeps in-frame sequences with V and J called. Part of the clones is missing from these tables; in studies checked, under half for an unresolved V gene and the rest for unknown reasons. From that table come the V and J calls and clone size; the DNA was used to work out D and trimming. The table for this sample lists roughly 200,000 clones; around nine tenths of them were counted only once. 4% of the sample is held by the ten biggest clonotypes.

This clone was found once. The antigen this receptor binds is unknown. No base quality values were provided; no much bigger clone lies one nucleotide off. Overall results and qualifications from the work: The quantity of clinical and demographic metadata differed by source and by participant and was supplied without curation.

The source is a woman aged 25 to 39 with acute COVID-19. The sequenced sample was PBMCs or T cells enriched from blood (not recorded which).

CDR3 protein: CASSRGFMNTEAFF. The DNA is as follows: TGCGCCAGCAGCCGCGGCTTCATGAACACTGAAGCTTTCTTT. Recombination connected TRBV5-1 to TRBJ1-1; no D segment can be confidently identified. Deletion took 4 bases off V and 0 bases off J, with a span of 10 bases between the germline ends. For CDR1 and CDR2, the germline V gene lists SGHRS and YFSETQ. There are 14 amino acids in the CDR3, from cysteine to phenylalanine inclusive. The only DNA kept is the CDR3, 42 bases in frame from the first base.